This T cell receptor (beta chain) was obtained from a study of cytomegalovirus exposure and HLA in healthy donors. Study background: T cells numbering about 180 million yielded some 110 million unique TCR beta sequences in an earlier analysis. Study-wide results and limits: In vitro data verified a few CMV-associated chains as specific for CMV antigens. Serostatus for CMV was the only available immune exposure information.

This clone was observed a handful of times. Its specificity is unknown. PCR involved 60 Vbeta and 13 Jbeta primers. Original analysis: Around 83 million unique TCR beta chains, roughly 10 million shared, were counted in a later analysis. Here immunoSEQ multiplex PCR was the method, and the copy in TCRdb shows in-frame clones only, minus some. V, J and clone size reflect that table, while D and trimming were determined from the DNA. Of 95,000 to 150,000 clones in the sample, about 11% were seen once. Germline-derived CDR1 and CDR2 are MDHEN and SYDVKM. This CDR3 contains 12 residues. V shed 8 bases and J shed 2 bases, with 4 bases lying between them.

V usage is TRBV28 and J usage is TRBJ2-6, with no clear D. The receptor was derived from a woman in her late teens or twenties in good health and CMV-seropositive. The sequencing input was PBMCs. The CDR3 coding sequence is TGTGCCAGCTCCGCTGGGGCCAACGTCCTGACTTTC. This translates into CASSAGANVLTF.